The sequence of this T cell receptor beta chain was determined in a study of technical replicates of blood from several donors. Repertoires were generated with immunoSEQ multiplex PCR, while TCRdb's copy carries only in-frame clones and drops some. The table records tens of thousands of clones, 94% of them present only once. V gave up 6 bases and J gave up 3 bases; unmatched junction bases: 7. CDR3 length: 15 amino acids. The germline CDR1 and CDR2 sequences are SGHTA and FQGNSA. The sample comprised T cells isolated from PBMCs. The rearrangement joins TRBV7-2 to TRBJ2-1, with 8 bases aligning to TRBD2. The clonotype originates from a human donor in good health. DNA for the CDR3: TGTGCCAGCAGTCCCTGGACTAGCCGCTACAATGAGCAGTTCTTC. This gives the protein CASSPWTSRYNEQFF.